The rows below give T cell receptor beta chains drawn from one sample of a study of blood T cell repertoires in COVID-19. Sequencing was performed with immunoSEQ multiplex PCR; in TCRdb, only in-frame clones are kept and a portion is missing. The sample lists fewer than 300,000 clones, 70% to 90% occurring once. Input material: peripheral blood. All receptors come from a man younger than 35 with active or convalescent COVID-19. Each CDR3 is given with its conserved first and last residue. The D gene is left open where the match is weak.

TRBJ2-1 | TRBV6-5 | 12 | . | CATGSTPYEQFF | TGTGCCACCGGTTCCACCCCCTACGAGCAGTTCTTC
TRBJ2-2 | TRBV19 | 15 | TRBD1 | CASSTGQGGTGELFF | TGTGCCAGTAGTACAGGACAGGGCGGCACCGGGGAGCTGTTTTTT
TRBJ2-5 | TRBV7-9 | 15 | . | CASSLGTVVQETQYF | TGTGCCAGCAGCTTAGGGACAGTCGTCCAAGAGACCCAGTACTTC
TRBJ2-2 | TRBV29-1 | 14 | TRBD1 | CSVGQGGYTGELFF | TGCAGCGTGGGACAGGGGGGATACACCGGGGAGCTGTTTTTT
TRBJ1-2 | TRBV13 | 19 | TRBD1 | CASSNITPGQGRWRYGYTF | TGTGCCAGCAGCAACATTACCCCGGGACAGGGGCGCTGGCGCTATGGCTACACCTTC
TRBJ2-6 | TRBV11-3 | 15 | . | CASSPGEAGANVLTF | TGTGCCAGCAGCCCCGGAGAGGCTGGGGCCAACGTCCTGACTTTC
TRBJ1-2 | TRBV7-9 | 13 | TRBD1 | CASSLDRVEGYTF | TGTGCCAGCAGTCTAGACAGGGTCGAAGGCTACACCTTC
TRBJ1-2 | TRBV11-2 | 14 | TRBD1 | CASSRTTGSYGYTF | TGTGCCAGCAGCCGAACGACAGGGAGCTATGGCTACACCTTC
TRBJ2-3 | TRBV9 | 13 | . | CASSEGGSDTQYF | TGTGCCAGCAGCGAGGGGGGGAGTGATACGCAGTATTTT
TRBJ2-1 | TRBV19 | 19 | TRBD2 | CASSNAGGLYISSYNEQFF | TGTGCCAGTAGCAATGCGGGGGGACTGTACATCAGCTCCTACAATGAGCAGTTCTTC
TRBJ2-7 | TRBV5-4 | 12 | . | CASSFKGLEQYF | TGTGCCAGCAGCTTCAAGGGACTTGAGCAGTACTTC
TRBJ1-1 | TRBV28 | 12 | TRBD1 | CASSLVDREAFF | TGTGCCAGCAGTTTAGTGGACAGGGAAGCTTTCTTT
TRBJ2-5 | TRBV10-1 | 13 | TRBD2 | CASSASGAETQYF | TGCGCCAGCAGTGCTAGCGGGGCGGAGACCCAGTACTTC
TRBJ2-7 | TRBV19 | 14 | . | CASSILPSSYEQYF | TGTGCCAGTAGTATACTTCCGTCTTCGTACGAGCAGTACTTC
TRBJ2-2 | TRBV9 | 16 | TRBD1 | CASSPAGRGPTGELFF | TGTGCCAGCAGCCCAGCCGGCAGGGGGCCCACCGGGGAGCTGTTTTTT
TRBJ2-7 | TRBV5-1 | 15 | TRBD2 | CASSPGLAGSYEQYF | TGCGCCAGCAGCCCCGGACTAGCGGGCTCCTACGAGCAGTACTTC
TRBJ2-1 | TRBV9 | 18 | TRBD2 | CASSVASGGPSSYNEQFF | TGTGCCAGCAGCGTGGCTAGCGGGGGCCCGAGCTCCTACAATGAGCAGTTCTTC
TRBJ2-6 | TRBV4-3 | 18 | TRBD1 | CASSQDGTGGSGANVLTF | TGCGCCAGCAGCCAAGACGGGACAGGGGGCTCCGGGGCCAACGTCCTGACTTTC
TRBJ2-1 | TRBV7-6 | 19 | TRBD2 | CASSFVGETSRGVGNEQFF | TGTGCCAGCAGCTTCGTCGGGGAGACTAGCCGAGGCGTGGGTAATGAGCAGTTCTTC
TRBJ1-2 | TRBV19 | 15 | TRBD1 | CASSQGQGAFYGYTF | TGTGCCAGTAGCCAGGGACAGGGGGCCTTCTATGGCTACACCTTC
TRBJ2-1 | TRBV6-2/TRBV6-3 | 17 | . | CASSYPRSRDWDNEQFF | TGTGCCAGCAGTTACCCCAGGTCGCGGGATTGGGACAATGAGCAGTTCTTC
TRBJ1-6 | TRBV19 | 15 | TRBD1 | CASSFLGQAQSPLHF | TGTGCCAGTAGTTTCCTGGGACAGGCCCAATCACCCCTCCACTTT
TRBJ1-5 | TRBV27 | 13 | . | CASSFRGEQPQHF | TGTGCCAGCAGTTTCAGGGGCGAACAGCCCCAGCATTTT
TRBJ2-1 | TRBV9 | 15 | TRBD2 | CASSEIAGGPLGQFF | TGTGCCAGCAGCGAGATAGCGGGGGGGCCTCTCGGGCAGTTCTTC
TRBJ1-2 | TRBV13 | 18 | . | CASSPPGGSHNHRDGYTF | TGTGCCAGCAGCCCCCCCGGAGGCTCTCACAATCATCGGGATGGCTACACCTTC
TRBJ2-3 | TRBV5-8 | 17 | . | CASSLWVSTDNRKAQYF | TGTGCCAGCAGCTTGTGGGTTTCGACGGACAATAGGAAAGCGCAGTATTTT
TRBJ1-2 | TRBV2 | 15 | . | CASSSGTVENYGYTF | TGTGCCAGCAGCTCCGGGACTGTTGAGAACTATGGCTACACCTTC
TRBJ1-4 | TRBV2 | 14 | . | CASRLRVTNEKLFF | TGTGCCAGCAGGCTCAGGGTAACTAATGAAAAACTGTTTTTT